The clone carrying this T cell receptor (beta chain) occurred a few times. What it recognizes is unknown. These data come from a study of T cell responses to AZD1222 COVID-19 vaccine. The V end lost 2 bases, the J end lost 0 bases, and 2 bases lay between the germline ends. The CDR3 runs 14 residues. Germline lookup yields CDR1 MNHEY and CDR2 SVGEGT. The repertoire was sequenced with immunoSEQ multiplex PCR; TCRdb's copy has only in-frame clones and lacks some. The sample shows just over 90,000 clones, 80% to 90% of them seen only once. Whole-study findings and limits: Only a handful of AZD1222 recipients, roughly six in all, had baseline seropositivity. After two AZD1222 doses, spike-specific TCR breadth and depth rose versus day 0.

Pooled in the analysis were second doses at about 4 or about 12 weeks. Specimen: peripheral blood, collected 28 days after the second AZD1222 dose. This clonotype originated in an adult who received the AZD1222 COVID-19 vaccine. This chain links TRBV6-2 or TRBV6-3 with TRBJ2-6; D is uncertain. CDR3 sequence reads: CASSYSSGANVLTF. The DNA for the CDR3 is TGTGCCAGCAGTTACAGCTCTGGGGCCAACGTCCTGACTTTC.